A single sample is the source of the 3 T cell receptor beta chains below, sequenced in a study of blood T cell repertoires in COVID-19. Some clones are missing from TCRdb's copy, which holds only in-frame ones; the method was immunoSEQ multiplex PCR. The table lists over 200,000 clones, 90% to 95% of them singletons. Sequencing input: peripheral blood. The source of these receptors is a man aged 55 to 70 with COVID-19, enrolled during active disease.

V gene TRBV5-1 combines with J gene TRBJ2-7; D ambiguous. Trimming removed 5 bases from V and 3 bases from J, with 21 bases in between. Germline V lookup: CDR1 SGHRS, CDR2 YFSETQ. The CDR3 totals 16 residues. This CDR3 is CASRPSQGVSVYEQYF. CDR3 DNA: TGCGCCAGCAGACCATCCCAAGGAGTTTCAGTCTACGAGCAGTACTTC.

The chain links TRBV7-9 to TRBJ1-2, with 8 nucleotides matching TRBD1. Germline CDR1 and CDR2: SEHNR and FQNEAQ (reference sequence). The V gene end was trimmed by 5 bases and the J gene end by 4 bases; junction bases not matched to a gene: 6. This CDR3 spans 14 amino acids. The CDR3 nucleotides are TGTGCCAGCAGCGAAGGACAGGGCCTCTATGGCTACACCTTC. It codes for CASSEGQGLYGYTF.

This chain joins TRBV28 and TRBJ1-2; 9 bases line up with TRBD1. Trimming removed 5 bases from V and 4 bases from J; junction bases left unmatched: 8. Germline loops: CDR1 MDHEN, CDR2 SYDVKM. This CDR3 comprises 15 residues. CDR3 sequence: CASSPPRQGGYGYTF. CDR3 DNA sequence: TGTGCCAGCAGTCCACCTCGACAGGGGGGCTATGGCTACACCTTC.